Detailed here is one T cell receptor (beta chain). The data derive from a study of Ad26.COV2.S vaccination and SARS-CoV-2 variants. On the study more broadly: Enrollment placed the donor in the COV1001 Ad26.COV2.S trial arm.

Per the germline V gene, CDR1 is SGHAT and CDR2 is FQNNGV. This CDR3 is 13 amino acids long. With 5 bases clipped from V and 6 bases from J, the junction kept 7 bases outside the gene matches. Measured with immunoSEQ multiplex PCR; TCRdb has only the in-frame clones, and not every one. The sample contains hundreds of thousands of clones, roughly nine tenths of which appear only once. Treatment of the sample: roughly 19 received Ad26.COV2.S at low or high dose, single or two shots; about five received placebo; per-sample allocation not given. Material that was analyzed had been drawn on day 63 after the first vaccine or placebo injection.

This chain links TRBV11-2 with TRBJ2-7; 7 nucleotides match TRBD1. The TCR sequence derives from a person between 18 and 60 years old who received the Ad26.COV2.S COVID-19 vaccine or a placebo. Sequenced here: peripheral blood, sampled in a trial of Ad26.COV2.S vaccine versus placebo. For the CDR3, the DNA is TGTGCCAGCAGCATCGGGACAGAACGCGAGCAGTACTTC. Translating it yields CASSIGTEREQYF.